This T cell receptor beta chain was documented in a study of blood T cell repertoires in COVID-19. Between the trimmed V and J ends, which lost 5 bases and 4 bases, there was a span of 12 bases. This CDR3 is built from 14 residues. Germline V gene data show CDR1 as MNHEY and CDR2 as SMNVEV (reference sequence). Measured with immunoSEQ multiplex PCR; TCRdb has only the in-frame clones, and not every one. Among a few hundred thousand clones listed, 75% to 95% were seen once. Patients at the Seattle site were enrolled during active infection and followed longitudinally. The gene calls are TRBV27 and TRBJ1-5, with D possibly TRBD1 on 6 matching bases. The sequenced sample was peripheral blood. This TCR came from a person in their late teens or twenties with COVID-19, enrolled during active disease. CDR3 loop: CASSPTGQNQPQHF. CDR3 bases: TGTGCCAGCAGTCCGACAGGTCAGAATCAGCCCCAGCATTTT.